This TCR beta chain was recovered during a study of T cell responses to AZD1222 COVID-19 vaccine. Study-wide findings and caveats: Spike was spanned by vaccine-associated CD4 TCRs, which were dominant at 160-218 and 743-854.

Method: immunoSEQ multiplex PCR; TCRdb's copy keeps in-frame clones and lacks some. The top ten clones hold 1.6% of a sample with around 140,000 clones, about 90% of them seen once. The CDR3 consists of 16 residues. Trimming took 1 base from V and 3 from J; bases not matched to a gene: 4. Germline CDR1 is KGHDR and CDR2 is SFDVKD. Pooled together were second doses at about 4 or about 12 weeks. On this clone itself: The antigen remains unidentified.

The TCR comes from an adult who received the AZD1222 COVID-19 vaccine. This specimen was peripheral blood, taken 28 days after the second AZD1222 dose. The chain employs TRBV24-1 and TRBJ2-3; 9 bases map to TRBD1. The CDR3 sequence is CATSDLQGALTDTQYF. DNA of the CDR3: TGTGCCACCAGTGATTTACAGGGGGCCTTAACAGATACGCAGTATTTT.